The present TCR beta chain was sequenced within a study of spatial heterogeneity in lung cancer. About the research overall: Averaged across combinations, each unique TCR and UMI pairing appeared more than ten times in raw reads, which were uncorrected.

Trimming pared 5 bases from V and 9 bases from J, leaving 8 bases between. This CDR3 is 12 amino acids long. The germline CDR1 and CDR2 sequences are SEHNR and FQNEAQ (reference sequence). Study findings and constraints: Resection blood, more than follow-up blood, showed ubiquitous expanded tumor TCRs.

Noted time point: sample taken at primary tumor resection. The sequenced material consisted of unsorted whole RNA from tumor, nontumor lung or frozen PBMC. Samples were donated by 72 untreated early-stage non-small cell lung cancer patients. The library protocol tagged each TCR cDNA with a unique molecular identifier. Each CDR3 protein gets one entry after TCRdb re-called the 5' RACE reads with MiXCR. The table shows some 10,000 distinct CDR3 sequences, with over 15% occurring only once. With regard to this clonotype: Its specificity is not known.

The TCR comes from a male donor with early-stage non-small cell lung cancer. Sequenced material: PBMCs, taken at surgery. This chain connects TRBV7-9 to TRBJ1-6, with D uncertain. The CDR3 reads CASSKSGSPLHF. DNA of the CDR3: TGTGCCAGCAGCAAATCGGGTTCACCCCTCCACTTT.